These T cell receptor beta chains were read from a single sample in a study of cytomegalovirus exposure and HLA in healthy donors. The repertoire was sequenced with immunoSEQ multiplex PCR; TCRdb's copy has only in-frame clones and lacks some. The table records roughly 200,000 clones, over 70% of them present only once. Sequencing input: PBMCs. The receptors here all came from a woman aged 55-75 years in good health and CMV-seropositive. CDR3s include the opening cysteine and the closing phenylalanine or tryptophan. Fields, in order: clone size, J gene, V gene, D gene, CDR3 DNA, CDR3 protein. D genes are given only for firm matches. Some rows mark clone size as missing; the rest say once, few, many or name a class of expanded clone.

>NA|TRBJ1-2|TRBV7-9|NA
TGTGCCAGCAGCTTATCCGGGGAAAATGGCTACACCTTC
CASSLSGENGYTF
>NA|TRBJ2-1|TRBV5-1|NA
TGCGCCAGCAGCTTGGGCGTCATACACAATGAGCAGTTCTTC
CASSLGVIHNEQFF
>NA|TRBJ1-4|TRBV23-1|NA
TGCGCCAGCAGTCAAGAGGCTAACGATGAAAAACTGTTTTTT
CASSQEANDEKLFF
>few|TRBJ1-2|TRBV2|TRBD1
TGTGCCAGCAGGCCCCCCGCCGGGACAGGCCTCTATGGCTACACCTTC
CASRPPAGTGLYGYTF
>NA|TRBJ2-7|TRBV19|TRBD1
TGTGCCAGTAAATTACAGGGGGATACCTACGAGCAGTACTTC
CASKLQGDTYEQYF
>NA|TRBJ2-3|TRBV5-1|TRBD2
TGCGCCAGCAGCCCTAGCGGGGGGCAAGATACGCAGTATTTT
CASSPSGGQDTQYF
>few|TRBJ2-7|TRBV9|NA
TGTGCCAGCAGCGTAGGCAAGGGGCACCCGGGCGAGCAGTACTTC
CASSVGKGHPGEQYF
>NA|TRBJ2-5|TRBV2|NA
TGTGCCAGCAGCAGACTAGTGGGTCGGGAGACCCAGTACTTC
CASSRLVGRETQYF
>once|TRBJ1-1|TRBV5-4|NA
TGTGCCAGCAGCCCTGGACAGTTAACGAACACTGAAGCTTTCTTT
CASSPGQLTNTEAFF
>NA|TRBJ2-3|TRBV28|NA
TGTGCCAGCAACCGAGGAACTAGCACAGATACGCAGTATTTT
CASNRGTSTDTQYF
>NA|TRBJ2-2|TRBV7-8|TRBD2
TGTGCCAGCAGCTCAGTCCGGGGACTATACGGGGAGCTGTTTTTT
CASSSVRGLYGELFF
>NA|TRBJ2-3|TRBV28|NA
TGTGCCAGCAGTGGGGGGGGCCCGACACCTAGCACAGATACGCAGTATTTT
CASSGGGPTPSTDTQYF
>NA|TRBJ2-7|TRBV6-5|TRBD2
TGTGCCAGCCAAGCGGGGGGCTCCTACGAGCAGTACTTC
CASQAGGSYEQYF
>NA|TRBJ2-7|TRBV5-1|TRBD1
TGCGCCAGCAGCACCGGACAGGGTAGCGACGAGCAGTACTTC
CASSTGQGSDEQYF
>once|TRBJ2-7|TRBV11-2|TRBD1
TGTGCCAGCAGCTATAGACCCAAGACAGGGCCCCTCTCCTACGAGCAGTACTTC
CASSYRPKTGPLSYEQYF
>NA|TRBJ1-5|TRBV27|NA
TGTGCCAGCAGTTTAGAACAGGGCAATCAGCCCCAGCATTTT
CASSLEQGNQPQHF
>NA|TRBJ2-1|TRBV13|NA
TGTGCCAGCGGCTCCCTACCTACCGAGCAGTTCTTC
CASGSLPTEQFF
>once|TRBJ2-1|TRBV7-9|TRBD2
TGTGCCTTAAGGGCTAGCGGGGGAACCTACAATGAGCAGTTCTTC
CALRASGGTYNEQFF
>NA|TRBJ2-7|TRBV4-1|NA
TGCGCCAGCAGCCAAGATCGGGAAGGGTTCGAGCAGTACTTC
CASSQDREGFEQYF
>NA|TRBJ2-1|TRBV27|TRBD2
TGTGCCAGCAGTTTCATAGCGGGAAGGCTCAATGAGCAGTTCTTC
CASSFIAGRLNEQFF
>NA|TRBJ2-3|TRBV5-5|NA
TGTGCCAGCAGCCCGTGGACAGCCTACACAGATACGCAGTATTTT
CASSPWTAYTDTQYF
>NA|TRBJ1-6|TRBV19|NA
TGTGCCAGTAGTAGTCAGGGCCTCTCGAGCTCCTATAATTCACCCCTCCACTTT
CASSSQGLSSSYNSPLHF
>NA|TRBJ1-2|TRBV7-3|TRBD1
TGTGCCAGCAGCCCCGGACAGGCCAACTATGGCTACACCTTC
CASSPGQANYGYTF
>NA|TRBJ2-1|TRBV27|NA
TGTGCCAGCAGCACAATAGGGGGGGATGAGCAGTTCTTC
CASSTIGGDEQFF
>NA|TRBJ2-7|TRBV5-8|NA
TGTGCCAGCAGCTTGGCCTCGGCAGGCGAGCAGTACTTC
CASSLASAGEQYF
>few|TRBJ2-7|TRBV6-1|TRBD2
TGTGCCAGCACTAAGCGGGAGGGTTCCTACGAGCAGTACTTC
CASTKREGSYEQYF
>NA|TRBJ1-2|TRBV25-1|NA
TGTGCCAGCAGTGAATCAGGGTGCTACACCTTC
CASSESGCYTF
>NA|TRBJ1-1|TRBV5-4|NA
TGTGCCAGCAGCCGCATTATTGCGGGGGACACTGAAGCTTTCTTT
CASSRIIAGDTEAFF
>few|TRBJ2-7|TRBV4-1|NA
TGCGCCAGCAGCCAAGTGGAGGGCGGAGCCTACGAGCAGTACTTC
CASSQVEGGAYEQYF
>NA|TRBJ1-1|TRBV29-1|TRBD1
TGCAGCGTTGGGGACAGCCGTGAAGCTTTCTTT
CSVGDSREAFF
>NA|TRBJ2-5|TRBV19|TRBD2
TGTGCCAGTGGACTAGCAAGAGAGACCCAGTACTTC
CASGLARETQYF
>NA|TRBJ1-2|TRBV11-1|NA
TGTGCCAGCAGCCCTGACAGGTTAAATGGCTACACCTTC
CASSPDRLNGYTF
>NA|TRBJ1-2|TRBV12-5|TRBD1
TGTGCTAGTGGTTTGACAGGGGGACGCGGCTACACCTTC
CASGLTGGRGYTF
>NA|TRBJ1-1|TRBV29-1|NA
TGCAGCGTTGCGGCGGGGGTTATCACTGAAGCTTTCTTT
CSVAAGVITEAFF
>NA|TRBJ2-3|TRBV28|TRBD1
TGTGCCAGCAGAGCCGACAGGGTTGATACGCAGTATTTT
CASRADRVDTQYF
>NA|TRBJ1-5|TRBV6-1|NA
TGTGCCAGCAGTGAGGGAGGGCAGCCCCAGCATTTT
CASSEGGQPQHF
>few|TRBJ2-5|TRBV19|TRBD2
TGTGCCAGTAGGAGAGTGACGACTAGCGGGGTGGTGGAGACCCAGTACTTC
CASRRVTTSGVVETQYF
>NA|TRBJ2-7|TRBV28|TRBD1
TGTGCCAGCAGGACAGGGGGCGCGTACGAGCAGTACTTC
CASRTGGAYEQYF
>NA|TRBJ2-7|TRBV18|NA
TGTGCCAGCTCACCTCCGGCTAGAACCTACGAGCAGTACTTC
CASSPPARTYEQYF
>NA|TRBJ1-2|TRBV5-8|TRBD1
TGTGCCAGCAGCTACAACAGGGGCGCGAGTCACACCTTC
CASSYNRGASHTF
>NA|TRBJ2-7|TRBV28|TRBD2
TGTGCCAGCCAGCGGGGCAGGGACTACGAGCAGTACTTC
CASQRGRDYEQYF
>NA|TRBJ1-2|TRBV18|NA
TGTGCCAGCTCACCACAGGATTCGGGCTATGGCTACACCTTC
CASSPQDSGYGYTF
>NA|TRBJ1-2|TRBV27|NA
TGTGCCAGCAGCCCAGGGGTGGGTGGCTACACCTTC
CASSPGVGGYTF
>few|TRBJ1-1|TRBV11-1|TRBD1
TGTGCCAGCAGCTTAGAAGACAGGGGGAGAGCTTTCTTT
CASSLEDRGRAFF
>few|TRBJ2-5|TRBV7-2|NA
TGTGCCAGCAGCTTAGGCCCCGACAGACGGGAGACCCAGTACTTC
CASSLGPDRRETQYF
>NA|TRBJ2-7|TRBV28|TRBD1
TGTGCCAGCAGCGTCCCGGGACAGGGAAACGAGCAGTACTTC
CASSVPGQGNEQYF
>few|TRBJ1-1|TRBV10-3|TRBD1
TGTGCCATCAGGGGGGGACAGACAAACACTGAAGCTTTCTTT
CAIRGGQTNTEAFF
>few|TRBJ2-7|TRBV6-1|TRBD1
TGTGCCAGCCAGGACAGGGGCTACGAGCAGTACTTC
CASQDRGYEQYF